Sequencing of this T cell receptor (beta chain) was carried out in a study of blood T cell repertoires in COVID-19. Study background: Researchers got acute and convalescent COVID-19 samples from the United States, Italy and Spain. T cells, B-cell-depleted T cells, or PBMCs provided the cDNA or gDNA that served as material.

The germline V gene has CDR1 LNHDA and CDR2 SQIVND (reference sequence). The CDR3 spans 13 residues. J gave up 4 bases and V 4 bases, and 3 bases lay outside the gene matches. In the original processing: Amplification of reference gene primers was used by the study to estimate nucleated cell counts. TCRdb keeps only in-frame clones here, not all; method: immunoSEQ multiplex PCR. V and J calls and clone size are copied from that table; D and trimming were computed from the DNA. The top ten hold around 4.2% of the sample, which has a few hundred thousand clones, 85% seen once. The sequenced sample was peripheral blood. This clonotype was sampled from a woman aged 45 to 65 with active or convalescent COVID-19. The chain has TRBV19 and TRBJ1-2; 7 positions agree with TRBD1. The CDR3 sequence is CASSKDRSYGYTF. The DNA for the CDR3 is TGTGCCAGTAGTAAGGACAGGTCCTATGGCTACACCTTC.